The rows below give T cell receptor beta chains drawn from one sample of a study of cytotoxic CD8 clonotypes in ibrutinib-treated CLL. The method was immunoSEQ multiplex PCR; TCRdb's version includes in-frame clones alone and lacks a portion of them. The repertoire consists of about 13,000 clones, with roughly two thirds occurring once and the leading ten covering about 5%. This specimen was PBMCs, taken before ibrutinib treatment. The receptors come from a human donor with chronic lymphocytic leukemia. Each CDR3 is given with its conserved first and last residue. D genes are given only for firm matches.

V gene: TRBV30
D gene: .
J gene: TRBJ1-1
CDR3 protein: CAWRSAGWNTEAFF

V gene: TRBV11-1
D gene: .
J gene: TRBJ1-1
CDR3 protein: CASTAGAEAFF

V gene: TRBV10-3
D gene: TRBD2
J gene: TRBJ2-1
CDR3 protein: CAISESPGGDEQFF

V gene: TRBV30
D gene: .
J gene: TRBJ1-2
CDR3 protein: CAWSVRATAGGYGYTF

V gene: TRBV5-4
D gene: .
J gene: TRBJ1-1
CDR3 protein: CASSRGGGTEAFF

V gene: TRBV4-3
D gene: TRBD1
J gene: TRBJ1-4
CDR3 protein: CASSQEPWTGRKKLFF

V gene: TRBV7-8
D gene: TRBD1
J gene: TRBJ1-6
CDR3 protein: CASSPDRELHF

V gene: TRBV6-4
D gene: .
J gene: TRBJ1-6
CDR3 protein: CASSDRVGSPLHF

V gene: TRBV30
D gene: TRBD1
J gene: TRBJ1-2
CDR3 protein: CARDGRGRGGYTF

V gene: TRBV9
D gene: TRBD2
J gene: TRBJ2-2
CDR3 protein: CASSAPGLPNTGELFF

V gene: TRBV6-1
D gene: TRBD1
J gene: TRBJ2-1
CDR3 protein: CASRQGGSYNEQFF

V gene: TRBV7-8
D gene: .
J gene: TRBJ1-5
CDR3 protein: CASSPGQLDQPQHF

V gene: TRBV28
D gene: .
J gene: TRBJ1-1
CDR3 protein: CASSRQRGTEAFF

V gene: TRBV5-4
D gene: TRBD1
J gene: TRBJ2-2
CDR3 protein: CASSSPGTGGFGELFF

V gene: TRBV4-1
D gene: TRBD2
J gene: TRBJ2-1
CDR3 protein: CASSQELAGVRGNEQFF

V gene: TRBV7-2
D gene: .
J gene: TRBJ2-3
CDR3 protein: CASSLVGGLLGDTQYF

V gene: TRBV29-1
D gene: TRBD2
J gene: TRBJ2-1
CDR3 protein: CSVGVGLAGYNEQFF

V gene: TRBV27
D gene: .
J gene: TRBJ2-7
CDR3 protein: CASSLSPGHAYEQYF

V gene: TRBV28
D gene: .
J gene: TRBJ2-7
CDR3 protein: CASTLGGPLIEQYF

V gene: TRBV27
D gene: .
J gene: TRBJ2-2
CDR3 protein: CASRPPGTIPGELFF

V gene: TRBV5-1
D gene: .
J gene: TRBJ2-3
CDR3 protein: CASSSPAIDTQYF

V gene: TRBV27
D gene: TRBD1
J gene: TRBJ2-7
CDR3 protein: CASSRGQGFYEQYF

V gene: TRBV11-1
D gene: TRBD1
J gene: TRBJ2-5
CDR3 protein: CASSRGQGETQYF

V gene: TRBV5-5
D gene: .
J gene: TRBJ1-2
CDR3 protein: CASSLPNYGYTF

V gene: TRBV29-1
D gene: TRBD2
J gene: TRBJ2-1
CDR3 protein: CSVTPGSGGTNEQFF

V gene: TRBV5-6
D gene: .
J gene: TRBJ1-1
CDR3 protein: CASSFLAEAFF

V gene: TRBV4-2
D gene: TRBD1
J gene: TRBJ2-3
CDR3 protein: CASSQGTGSGSDTQYF

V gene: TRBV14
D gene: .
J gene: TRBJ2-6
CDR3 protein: CASSQVGSGANVLTF

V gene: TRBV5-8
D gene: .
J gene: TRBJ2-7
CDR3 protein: CASSFWGSPYEQYF

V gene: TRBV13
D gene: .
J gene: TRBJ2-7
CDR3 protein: CASSPSIGGGHYEQYF

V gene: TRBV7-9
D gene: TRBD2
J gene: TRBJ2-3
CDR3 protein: CASSSRLAGGSDTQYF

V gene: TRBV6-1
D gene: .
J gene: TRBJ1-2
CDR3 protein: CASSEFGVIYGYTF

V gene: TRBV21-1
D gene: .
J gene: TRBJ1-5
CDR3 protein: CASKGQPQHF

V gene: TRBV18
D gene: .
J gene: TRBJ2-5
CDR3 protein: CASSSGPAQETQYF

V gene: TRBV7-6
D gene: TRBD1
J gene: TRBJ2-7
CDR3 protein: CASSPWGQGAGEQYF

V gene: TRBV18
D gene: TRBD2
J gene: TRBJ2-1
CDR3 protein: CASSPRAPAGAYNEQFF

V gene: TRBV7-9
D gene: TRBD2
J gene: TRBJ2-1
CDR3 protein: CASSLGSGGVDEQFF

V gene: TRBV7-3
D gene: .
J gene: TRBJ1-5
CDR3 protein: CASSPEGGGSGQPQHF

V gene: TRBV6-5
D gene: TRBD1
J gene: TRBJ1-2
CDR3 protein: CASRRDRNYGYTF

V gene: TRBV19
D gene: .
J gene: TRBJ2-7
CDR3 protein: CASSISRRGTQYF

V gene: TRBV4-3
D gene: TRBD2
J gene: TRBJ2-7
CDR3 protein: CASSQSRVGGANPYEQYF

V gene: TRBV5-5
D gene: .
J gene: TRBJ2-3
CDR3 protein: CASSLVWGTDTQYF

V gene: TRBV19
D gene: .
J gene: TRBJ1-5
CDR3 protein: CASTGTAIGSNQPQHF

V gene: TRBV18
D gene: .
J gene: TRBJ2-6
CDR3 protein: CASSEPGAPGANVLTF

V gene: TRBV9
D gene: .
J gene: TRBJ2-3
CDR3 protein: CASSVGQGSTDTQYF

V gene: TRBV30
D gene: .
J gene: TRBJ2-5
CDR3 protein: CAWSVMGGRETQYF

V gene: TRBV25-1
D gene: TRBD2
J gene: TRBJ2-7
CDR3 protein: CASSEVLAGVRYEQYF

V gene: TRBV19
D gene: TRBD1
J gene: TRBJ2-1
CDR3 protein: CASSIRGNEQFF

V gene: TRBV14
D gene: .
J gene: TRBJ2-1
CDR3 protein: CASSPIGAYLSNEQFF

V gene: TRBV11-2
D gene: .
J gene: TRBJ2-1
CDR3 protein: CASSLAWTGGNEQFF

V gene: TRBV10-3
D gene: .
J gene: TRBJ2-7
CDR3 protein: CATYPSLGHEQYF

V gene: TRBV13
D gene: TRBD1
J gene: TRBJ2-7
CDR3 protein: CASSLGQGAPEQYF

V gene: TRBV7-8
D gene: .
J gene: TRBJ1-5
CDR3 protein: CASRPQGPHQPQHF

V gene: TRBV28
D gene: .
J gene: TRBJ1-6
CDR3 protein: CASSFGSGAGPLHF

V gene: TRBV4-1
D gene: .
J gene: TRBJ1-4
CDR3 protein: CASSQGTAPRRGEKLFF